A selection of T cell receptor beta chains follows, all from one sample in a study of T-cell memory formation after mild COVID-19. TCRdb fed the 5' RACE reads into MiXCR, producing one record per CDR3 protein. The sample gives around 180,000 distinct CDR3 sequences, roughly 17% of which show up once; around 1.9% is in the top ten. Sequencing was carried out using PBMCs or a T cell subset sorted from them (not recorded which). The receptors shown here come from an adult woman who had mild COVID-19 (a few samples of this study predate the infection). Cell type and time point are not known. Each CDR3 is given with its conserved first and last residue. The D gene is left open where the match is weak. Size is omitted from some rows. Given values are once, few, many or a class for expanded clones.

d_call,j_call,v_call,clone_size,cdr3_aa,cdr3_nt
TRBD2,TRBJ2-1,TRBV5-1,few,CASSLGLAGVSYNEQFF,TGCGCCAGCAGCCTGGGACTAGCGGGGGTATCCTACAATGAGCAGTTCTTC
TRBD2,TRBJ2-1,TRBV12-3/TRBV12-4,many,CASRRTSDKEQFF,TGTGCCAGCAGGCGGACTAGCGACAAAGAGCAGTTCTTC
-,TRBJ2-1,TRBV4-3,few,CASSQESGNEQFF,TGCGCCAGCAGCCAAGAGAGCGGGAATGAGCAGTTCTTC
-,TRBJ2-3,TRBV7-7,-,CASSSLWGHTDTQYF,TGTGCTAGCAGCTCCTTATGGGGGCACACAGATACGCAGTATTTT
TRBD2,TRBJ2-1,TRBV7-6,-,CASSRGLAGVSEQFF,TGTGCCAGCAGCCGGGGACTAGCGGGAGTGAGTGAGCAGTTCTTC
-,TRBJ2-3,TRBV5-1,few,CASSSDTSTDTQYF,TGCGCCAGCAGCTCGGACACGTCCACAGATACGCAGTATTTT
-,TRBJ1-6,TRBV5-5,few,CASSRAGTELGRPLHF,TGTGCCAGCAGCCGAGCTGGGACGGAACTCGGCCGACCCCTCCACTTT
TRBD1,TRBJ1-2,TRBV10-3,-,CAISRDSTNYGYTF,TGTGCCATCAGTAGGGACAGCACTAACTATGGCTACACCTTC
TRBD1,TRBJ2-3,TRBV24-1,few,CATSEGQQNTQYF,TGTGCCACCAGTGAGGGACAGCAGAATACGCAGTATTTT
-,TRBJ1-5,TRBV9,few,CASSVGNGGHQPQHF,TGTGCCAGCAGCGTAGGGAATGGGGGCCATCAGCCCCAGCATTTT
-,TRBJ2-3,TRBV10-2,few,CASSASGHTDTQYF,TGCGCCAGCAGTGCCTCGGGGCACACAGATACGCAGTATTTT
-,TRBJ1-1,TRBV24-1,-,CATSAGGIMNTEAFF,TGTGCCACCAGTGCGGGGGGCATAATGAACACTGAAGCTTTCTTT
TRBD2,TRBJ2-1,TRBV5-1,-,CASSLQIGRVYNEQFF,TGCGCCAGCAGCTTACAGATCGGGAGGGTCTACAATGAGCAGTTCTTC
-,TRBJ2-3,TRBV2,-,CASSGGSVTDTQYF,TGTGCCAGCAGTGGAGGGTCAGTCACAGATACGCAGTATTTT
TRBD2,TRBJ2-5,TRBV12-3/TRBV12-4,many,CASSMTSGGYGETQYF,TGTGCCAGCAGCATGACTAGCGGGGGGTATGGAGAGACCCAGTACTTC
TRBD2,TRBJ2-1,TRBV7-6,many,CASSPIAGASNEQFF,TGTGCCAGCAGTCCCATAGCGGGAGCCTCCAATGAGCAGTTCTTC
-,TRBJ2-5,TRBV24-1,few,CATSDFGRETQYF,TGTGCCACCAGTGACTTCGGACGAGAGACCCAGTACTTC
TRBD2,TRBJ2-3,TRBV7-9,-,CASSLLGGDTDTQYF,TGTGCCAGCAGCTTACTGGGGGGGGACACAGATACGCAGTATTTT
-,TRBJ1-1,TRBV5-1,-,CASSLAQSYTEAFF,TGCGCCAGCAGCTTGGCCCAATCCTACACTGAAGCTTTCTTT
-,TRBJ2-6,TRBV5-1,-,CASSPLGQTSSGANVLTF,TGCGCCAGCAGCCCACTCGGACAGACGTCCTCTGGGGCCAACGTCCTGACTTTC
TRBD2,TRBJ2-7,TRBV7-2,-,CASSYDSGRYQQYF,TGTGCCAGCAGCTATGATAGCGGGAGATATCAGCAGTACTTC
-,TRBJ2-7,TRBV20-1,many,CSAGRGTYEQYF,TGCAGTGCCGGGAGAGGGACCTACGAGCAGTACTTC
-,TRBJ2-2,TRBV30,few,CAWSVIPKELFF,TGTGCCTGGAGTGTAATCCCGAAGGAGCTGTTTTTT
-,TRBJ2-2,TRBV5-4,-,CASSGTGSLNTGELFF,TGTGCCAGCAGCGGGACTGGTAGCCTGAACACCGGGGAGCTGTTTTTT
TRBD1,TRBJ1-2,TRBV7-8,few,CASSPRGLVYGYTF,TGTGCCAGCAGCCCAAGGGGGCTGGTCTATGGCTACACCTTC
-,TRBJ2-5,TRBV12-3/TRBV12-4,many,CASSLAGTQYF,TGTGCCAGCAGTTTAGCGGGGACCCAGTACTTC
-,TRBJ1-6,TRBV2,-,CASSHNSPLHF,TGTGCCAGCAGCCACAATTCACCCCTCCACTTT
-,TRBJ1-1,TRBV7-9,-,CASSSSVGTEAFF,TGTGCCAGCAGCTCGTCAGTGGGCACTGAAGCTTTCTTT
TRBD2,TRBJ2-4,TRBV6-5,-,CASSYAGSGRAGSKNIQYF,TGTGCCAGCAGTTACGCTGGCAGCGGGAGGGCCGGGTCCAAAAACATTCAGTACTTC